This record covers a single TCR beta chain. The data were obtained in a study of shared clonotypes between healthy human individuals. Germline V lookup: CDR1 MNHEY, CDR2 SMNVEV (reference sequence). There are 13 residues in the CDR3. Trimming cost V 4 bases and J 6 bases, with 13 bases left between them. Here immunoSEQ multiplex PCR was the method, and the copy in TCRdb shows in-frame clones only, minus some. The sample shows approximately 2,000,000 clones, about 94% of them seen only once. It was CD45RO-negative cells, positively selected for CCR7, that made up naive CD8 cells, with terminally differentiated effector memory CD45RA+ cells excluded.

Material for sequencing was naive CD8+ T cells from PBMCs. The source of this sequence is a man between 18 and 35 years old in good health. Some clones in this sample may be carry-over from other donors' samples. The J gene is TRBJ2-7, the V gene TRBV27; the D gene could be TRBD1 or TRBD2 (5 bases each). The CDR3 reads CASSYRDPGEQYF. Here the CDR3 DNA reads TGTGCCAGCAGTTACCGGGACCCGGGCGAGCAGTACTTC.